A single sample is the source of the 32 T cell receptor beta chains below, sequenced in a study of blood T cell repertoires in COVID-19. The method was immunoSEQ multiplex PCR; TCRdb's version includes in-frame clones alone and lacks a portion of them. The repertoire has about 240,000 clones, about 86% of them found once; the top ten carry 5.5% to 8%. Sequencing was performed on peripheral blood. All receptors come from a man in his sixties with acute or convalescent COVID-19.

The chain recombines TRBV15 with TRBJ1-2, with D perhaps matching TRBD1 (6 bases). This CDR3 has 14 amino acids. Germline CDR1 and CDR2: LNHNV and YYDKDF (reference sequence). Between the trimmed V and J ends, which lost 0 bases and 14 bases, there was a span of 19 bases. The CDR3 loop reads CATSRDIGAGAVTF. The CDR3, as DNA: TGTGCCACCAGCAGAGATATCGGGGCAGGGGCGGTTACCTTC.

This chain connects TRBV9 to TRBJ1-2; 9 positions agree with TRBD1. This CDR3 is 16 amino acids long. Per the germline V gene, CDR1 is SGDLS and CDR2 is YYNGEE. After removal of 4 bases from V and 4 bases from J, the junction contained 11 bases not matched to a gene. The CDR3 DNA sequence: TGTGCCAGCAGCCCGAGAGGGGACAGGGATGTCTATGGCTACACCTTC. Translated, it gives CASSPRGDRDVYGYTF.

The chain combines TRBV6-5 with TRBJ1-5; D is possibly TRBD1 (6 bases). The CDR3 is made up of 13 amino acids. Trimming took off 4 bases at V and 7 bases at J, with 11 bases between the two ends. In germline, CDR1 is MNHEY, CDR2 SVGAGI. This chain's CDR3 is CASSFLQGQPQHF. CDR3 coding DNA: TGTGCCAGCAGTTTTCTACAGGGCCAGCCCCAGCATTTT.

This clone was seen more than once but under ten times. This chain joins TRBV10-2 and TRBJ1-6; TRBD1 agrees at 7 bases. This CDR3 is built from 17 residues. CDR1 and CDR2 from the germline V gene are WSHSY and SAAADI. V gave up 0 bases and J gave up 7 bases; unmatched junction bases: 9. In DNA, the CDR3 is TGCGCCAGCAGTGAGTCGAGGCCGGGACAGATAAATTCACCCCTCCACTTT. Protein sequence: CASSESRPGQINSPLHF.

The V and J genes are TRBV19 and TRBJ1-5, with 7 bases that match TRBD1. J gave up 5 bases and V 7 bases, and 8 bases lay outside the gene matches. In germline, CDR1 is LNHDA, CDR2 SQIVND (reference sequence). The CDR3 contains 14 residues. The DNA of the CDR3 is TGTGCCAGTACTTCAGGACAGGCTTATCAGCCCCAGCATTTT. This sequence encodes CASTSGQAYQPQHF.

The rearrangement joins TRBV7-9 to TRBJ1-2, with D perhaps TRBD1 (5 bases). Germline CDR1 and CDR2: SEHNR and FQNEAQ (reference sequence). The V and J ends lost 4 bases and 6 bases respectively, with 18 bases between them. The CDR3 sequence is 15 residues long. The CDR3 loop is CASSSRDQHINGYTF. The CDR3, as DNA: TGTGCCAGCAGCTCGCGGGACCAGCATATAAATGGCTACACCTTC.

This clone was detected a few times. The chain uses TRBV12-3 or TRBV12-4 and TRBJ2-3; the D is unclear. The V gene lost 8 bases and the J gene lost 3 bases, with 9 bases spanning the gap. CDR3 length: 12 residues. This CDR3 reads CASHTGTDTQYF. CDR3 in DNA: TGTGCCAGCCATACCGGGACAGATACGCAGTATTTT.

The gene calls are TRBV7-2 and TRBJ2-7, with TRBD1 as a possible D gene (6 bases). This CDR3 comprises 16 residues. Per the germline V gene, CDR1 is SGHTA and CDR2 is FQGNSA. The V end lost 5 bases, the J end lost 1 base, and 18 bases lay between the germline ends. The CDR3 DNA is TGTGCCAGCAGCCAATCACGGGACACACGATCCTACGAGCAGTACTTC. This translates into CASSQSRDTRSYEQYF.

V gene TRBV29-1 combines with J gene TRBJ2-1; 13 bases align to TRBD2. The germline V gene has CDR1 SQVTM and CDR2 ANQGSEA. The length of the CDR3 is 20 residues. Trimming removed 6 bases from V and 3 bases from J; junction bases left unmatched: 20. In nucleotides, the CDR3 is TGCAGCGTAGCCGGACTAGCGGGAGACTCAGGTACATTGGGCTACAATGAGCAGTTCTTC. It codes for CSVAGLAGDSGTLGYNEQFF.

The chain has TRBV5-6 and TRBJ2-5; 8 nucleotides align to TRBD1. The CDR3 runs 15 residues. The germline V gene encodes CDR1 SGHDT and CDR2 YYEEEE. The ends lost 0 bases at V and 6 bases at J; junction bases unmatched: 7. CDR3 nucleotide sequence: TGTGCCAGCAGCTTGGCAGGGGGCAGTCGGCAGACCCAGTACTTC. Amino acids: CASSLAGGSRQTQYF.

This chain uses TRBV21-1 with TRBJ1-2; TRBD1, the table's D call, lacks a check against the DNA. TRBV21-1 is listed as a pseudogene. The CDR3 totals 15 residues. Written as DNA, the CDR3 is TGTGCCAGCAGCAAAGTGGGCCCCCATAACTATGGCTACACCTTC. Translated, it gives CASSKVGPHNYGYTF.

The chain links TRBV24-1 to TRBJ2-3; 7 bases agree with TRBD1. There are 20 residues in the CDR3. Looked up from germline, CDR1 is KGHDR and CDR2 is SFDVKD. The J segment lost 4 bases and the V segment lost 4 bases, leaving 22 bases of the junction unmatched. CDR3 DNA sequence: TGTGCCACCAGTGAACTAATCACAGGGGCCGGGTCCCCCGATCCAGATACGCAGTATTTT. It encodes CATSELITGAGSPDPDTQYF.

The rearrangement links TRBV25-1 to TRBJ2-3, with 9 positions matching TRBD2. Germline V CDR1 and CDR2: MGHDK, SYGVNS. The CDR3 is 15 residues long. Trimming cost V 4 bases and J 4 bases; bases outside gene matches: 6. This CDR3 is CASSVPAGGPDTQYF. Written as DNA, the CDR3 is TGTGCCAGCAGTGTTCCGGCGGGAGGGCCAGATACGCAGTATTTT.

The DNA for the CDR3 is TGTGCTAGTGGTTTGTTGACAGGGGGAAATACTGAAGCTTTCTTT. Its translation: CASGLLTGGNTEAFF. The rearrangement uses TRBV12-5 and TRBJ1-1, with TRBD1 matching over 9 bases. Per the germline V gene, CDR1 is LGHNT and CDR2 is FRNRAP. This CDR3 comprises 15 residues. V trimming: 2 bases; J trimming: 5 bases; junction bases outside the gene matches: 6.

This CDR3 is CASSLDRGTDTQYF. The CDR3 coding sequence is TGTGCCAGCAGTTTAGACAGGGGCACAGATACGCAGTATTTT. The rearrangement links TRBV27 to TRBJ2-3, with 7 bases identical to TRBD1. This CDR3 region has 14 residues. V trimming: 2 bases; J trimming: 1 base; junction bases outside the gene matches: 0. CDR1 is MNHEY and CDR2 is SMNVEV in the germline V gene (reference sequence).

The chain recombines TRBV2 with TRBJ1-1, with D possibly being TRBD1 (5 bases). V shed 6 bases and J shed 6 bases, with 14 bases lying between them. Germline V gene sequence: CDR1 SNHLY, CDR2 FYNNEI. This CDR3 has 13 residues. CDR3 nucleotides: TGTGCCAGCAGGGAAACTTGGGGGGCTGAAGCTTTCTTT. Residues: CASRETWGAEAFF.

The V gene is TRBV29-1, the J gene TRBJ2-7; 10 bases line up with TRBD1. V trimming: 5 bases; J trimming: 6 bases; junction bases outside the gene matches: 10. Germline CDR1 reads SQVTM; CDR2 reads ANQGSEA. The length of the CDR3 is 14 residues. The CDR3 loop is CSVKPGTGAPEQYF. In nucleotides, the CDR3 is TGCAGCGTTAAACCCGGGACAGGGGCCCCCGAGCAGTACTTC.

CDR3 sequence: CASSLSRAVTGELFF. The CDR3 coding sequence is TGTGCCAGCAGTTTAAGCAGGGCAGTAACCGGGGAGCTGTTTTTT. The chain links TRBV27 to TRBJ2-2, with D possibly TRBD1 on 5 matching bases. V was shortened by 2 bases and J by 5 bases, with 12 bases between the two germline ends. Germline V gene lookup returns CDR1 MNHEY and CDR2 SMNVEV (reference sequence). There are 15 residues in the CDR3.

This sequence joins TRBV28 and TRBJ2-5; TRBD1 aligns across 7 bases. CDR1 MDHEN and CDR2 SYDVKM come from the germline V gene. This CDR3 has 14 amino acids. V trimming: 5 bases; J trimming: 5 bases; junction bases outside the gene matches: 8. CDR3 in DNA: TGTGCCAGCAGTCCCCGACAGGGTGAGGAGACCCAGTACTTC. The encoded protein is CASSPRQGEETQYF.

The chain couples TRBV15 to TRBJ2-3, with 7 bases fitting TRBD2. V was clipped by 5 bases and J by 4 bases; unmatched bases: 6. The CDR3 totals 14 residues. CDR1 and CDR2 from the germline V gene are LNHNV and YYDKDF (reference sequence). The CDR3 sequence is CATSLAGVADTQYF. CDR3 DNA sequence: TGTGCCACCAGCCTGGCGGGAGTAGCAGATACGCAGTATTTT. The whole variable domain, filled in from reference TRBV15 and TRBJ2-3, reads DAMVIQNPRYQVTQFGKPVTLSCSQTLNHNVMYWYQQKSSQAPKLLFHYYDKDFNNEADTPDNFQSRRPNTSFCFLDIRSPGLGDTAMYLCATSLAGVADTQYFGPGTRLTVL.

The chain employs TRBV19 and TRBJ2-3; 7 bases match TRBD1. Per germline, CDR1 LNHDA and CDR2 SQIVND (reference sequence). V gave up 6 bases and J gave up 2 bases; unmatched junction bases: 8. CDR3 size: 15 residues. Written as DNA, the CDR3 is TGTGCCAGTAGCCGACAGGGTAGGGTCACAGATACGCAGTATTTT. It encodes CASSRQGRVTDTQYF.

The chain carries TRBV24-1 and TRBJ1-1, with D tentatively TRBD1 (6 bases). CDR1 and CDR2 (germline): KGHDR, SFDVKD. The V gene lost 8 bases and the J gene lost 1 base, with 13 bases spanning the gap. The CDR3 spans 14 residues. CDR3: CATNETGSNTEAFF. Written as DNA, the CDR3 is TGTGCCACCAACGAGACAGGCTCGAACACTGAAGCTTTCTTT.

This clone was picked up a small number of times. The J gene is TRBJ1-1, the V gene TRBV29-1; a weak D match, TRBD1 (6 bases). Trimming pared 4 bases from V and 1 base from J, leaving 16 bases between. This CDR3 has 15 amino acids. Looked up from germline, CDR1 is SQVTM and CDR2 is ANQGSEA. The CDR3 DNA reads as TGCAGCGTTGCGTTCGGGGGGCTAGGGAACACTGAAGCTTTCTTT. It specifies CSVAFGGLGNTEAFF.

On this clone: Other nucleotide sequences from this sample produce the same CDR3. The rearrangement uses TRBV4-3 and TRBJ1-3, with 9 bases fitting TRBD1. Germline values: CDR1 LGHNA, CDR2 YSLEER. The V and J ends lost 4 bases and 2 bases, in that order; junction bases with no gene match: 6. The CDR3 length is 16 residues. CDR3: CASSPKQGAAGNTIYF. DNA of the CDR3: TGCGCCAGCAGCCCAAAACAGGGGGCGGCTGGAAACACCATATATTTT.

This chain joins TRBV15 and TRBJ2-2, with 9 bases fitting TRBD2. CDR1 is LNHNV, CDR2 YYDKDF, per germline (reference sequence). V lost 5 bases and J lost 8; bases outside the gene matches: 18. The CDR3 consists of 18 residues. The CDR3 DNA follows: TGTGCCACCAGCGGATACTCTACTGGCGGGAGGGCCTCTGGGGAGCTGTTTTTT. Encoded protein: CATSGYSTGGRASGELFF.

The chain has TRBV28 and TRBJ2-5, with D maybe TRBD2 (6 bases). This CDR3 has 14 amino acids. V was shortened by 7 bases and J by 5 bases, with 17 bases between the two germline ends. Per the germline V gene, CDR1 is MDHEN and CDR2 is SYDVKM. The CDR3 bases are TGTGCCAGCAACCCCGGGACTCGGCGTGAGACCCAGTACTTC. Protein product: CASNPGTRRETQYF. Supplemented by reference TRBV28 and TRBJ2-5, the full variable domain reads DVKVTQSSRYLVKRTGEKVFLECVQDMDHENMFWYRQDPGLGLRLIYFSYDVKMKEKGDIPEGYSVSREKKERFSLILESASTNQTSMYLCASNPGTRRETQYFGPGTRLLVL.

DNA of the CDR3: TGTGCCAGCAGCTCCCCCGGGGGTATTGATGGCTACACCTTC. Encoded protein: CASSSPGGIDGYTF. This chain joins TRBV7-3 and TRBJ1-2; a possible D gene is TRBD1 (5 bases). Germline lookup yields CDR1 SGHTA and CDR2 FQGTGA. Trimming pared 4 bases from V and 6 bases from J, leaving 15 bases between. CDR3 size: 14 residues.

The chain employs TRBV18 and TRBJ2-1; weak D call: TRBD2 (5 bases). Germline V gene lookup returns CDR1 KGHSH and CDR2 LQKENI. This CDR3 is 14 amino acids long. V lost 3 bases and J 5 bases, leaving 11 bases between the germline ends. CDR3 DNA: TGTGCCAGCTCACCGGGGAGTGGGGACAATGAGCAGTTCTTC. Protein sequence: CASSPGSGDNEQFF. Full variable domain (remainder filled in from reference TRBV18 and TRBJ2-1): NAGVMQNPRHLVRRRGQEARLRCSPMKGHSHVYWYRQLPEEGLKFMVYLQKENIIDESGMPKERFSAEFPKEGPSILRIQQVVRGDSAAYFCASSPGSGDNEQFFGPGTRLTVL.

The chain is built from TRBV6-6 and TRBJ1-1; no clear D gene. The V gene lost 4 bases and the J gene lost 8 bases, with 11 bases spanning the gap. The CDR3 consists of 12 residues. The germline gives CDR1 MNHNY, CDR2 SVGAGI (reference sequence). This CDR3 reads CASSSGIGEAFF. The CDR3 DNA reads TGTGCCAGCAGTTCCGGGATCGGGGAAGCTTTCTTT.

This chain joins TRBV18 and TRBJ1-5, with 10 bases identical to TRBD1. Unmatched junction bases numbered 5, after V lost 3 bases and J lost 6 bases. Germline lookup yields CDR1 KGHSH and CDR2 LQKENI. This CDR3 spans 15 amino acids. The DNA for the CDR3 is TGTGCCAGCTCACCTCCCGGGACAGGGGTTCAGCCCCAGCATTTT. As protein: CASSPPGTGVQPQHF.

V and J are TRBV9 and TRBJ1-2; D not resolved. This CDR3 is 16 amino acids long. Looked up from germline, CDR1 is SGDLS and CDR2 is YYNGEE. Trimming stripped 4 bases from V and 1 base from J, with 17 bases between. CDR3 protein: CASSHSETSFNYGYTF. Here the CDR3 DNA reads TGTGCCAGCAGCCATTCGGAGACCTCCTTTAACTATGGCTACACCTTC.

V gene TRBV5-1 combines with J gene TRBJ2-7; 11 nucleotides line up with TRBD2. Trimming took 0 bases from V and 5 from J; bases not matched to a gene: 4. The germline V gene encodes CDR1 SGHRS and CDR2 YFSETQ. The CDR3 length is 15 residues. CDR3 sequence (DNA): TGCGCCAGCAGCTTGGAGGTAGCGGGAGGGAACGAGCAGTACTTC. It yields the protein CASSLEVAGGNEQYF.